This T cell receptor beta chain was recovered during a study of blood T cell repertoires in COVID-19. TCRdb's copy holds only in-frame clones and misses some; the assay was immunoSEQ multiplex PCR. The sample consists of 110,000 or so clones, 85% to 90% of them appearing once. CDR1 and CDR2 (germline): LGHDT, YNNKEL (reference sequence). The CDR3 has 17 residues. The V and J ends lost 4 bases and 6 bases, in that order; junction bases with no gene match: 12. The source of this sequence is a woman aged 45-65 years with acute or convalescent COVID-19. Specimen: peripheral blood. This chain joins TRBV3-1 (or the pseudogene TRBV3-2) and TRBJ1-2; 12 nucleotides match TRBD1. The CDR3: CASSPFGTGGGIDGYTF. As DNA, the CDR3 is TGTGCCAGCAGCCCTTTCGGGACAGGGGGCGGGATTGATGGCTACACCTTC.